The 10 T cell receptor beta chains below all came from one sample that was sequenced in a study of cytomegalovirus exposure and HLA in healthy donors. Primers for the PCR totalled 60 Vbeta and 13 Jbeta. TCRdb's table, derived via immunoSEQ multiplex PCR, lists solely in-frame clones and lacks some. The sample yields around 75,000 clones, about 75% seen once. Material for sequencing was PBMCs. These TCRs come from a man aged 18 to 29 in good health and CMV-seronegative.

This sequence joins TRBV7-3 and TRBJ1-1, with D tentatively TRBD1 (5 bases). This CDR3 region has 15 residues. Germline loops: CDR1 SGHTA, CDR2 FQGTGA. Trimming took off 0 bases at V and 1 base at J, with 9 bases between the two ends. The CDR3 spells CASSLTVGPNTEAFF. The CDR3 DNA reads TGTGCCAGCAGCTTAACGGTGGGGCCGAACACTGAAGCTTTCTTT.

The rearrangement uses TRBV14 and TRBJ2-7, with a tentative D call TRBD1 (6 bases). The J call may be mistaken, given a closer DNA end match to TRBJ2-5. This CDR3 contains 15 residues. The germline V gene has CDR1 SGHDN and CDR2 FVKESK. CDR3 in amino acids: CASSPRTVYQETQYF. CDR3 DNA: TGTGCCAGCAGCCCCCGGACAGTTTACCAAGAGACCCAGTACTTC.

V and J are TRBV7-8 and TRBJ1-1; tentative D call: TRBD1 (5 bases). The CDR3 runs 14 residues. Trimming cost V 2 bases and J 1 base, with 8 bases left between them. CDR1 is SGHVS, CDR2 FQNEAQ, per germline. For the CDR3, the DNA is TGTGCCAGCAGCTTATGGGGGGAGAACACTGAAGCTTTCTTT. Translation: CASSLWGENTEAFF. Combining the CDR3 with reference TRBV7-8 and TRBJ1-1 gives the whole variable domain GAGVSQSPRYKVAKRGQDVALRCDPISGHVSLFWYQQALGQGPEFLTYFQNEAQLDKSGLPSDRFFAERPEGSVSTLKIQRTQQEDSAVYLCASSLWGENTEAFFGQGTRLTVV.

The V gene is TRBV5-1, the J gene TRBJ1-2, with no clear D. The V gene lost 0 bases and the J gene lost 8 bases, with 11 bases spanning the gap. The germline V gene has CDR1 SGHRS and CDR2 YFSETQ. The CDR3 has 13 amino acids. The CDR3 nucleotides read TGCGCCAGCAGCTTGGTCCAGGAATCGGGCTACACCTTC. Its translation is CASSLVQESGYTF.

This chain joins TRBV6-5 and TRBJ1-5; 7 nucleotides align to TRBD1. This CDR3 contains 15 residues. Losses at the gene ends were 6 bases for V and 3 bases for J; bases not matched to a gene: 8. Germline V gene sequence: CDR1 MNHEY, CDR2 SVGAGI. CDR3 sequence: CASRYRTGVNQPQHF. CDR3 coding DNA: TGTGCCAGCAGATACAGAACAGGGGTCAATCAGCCCCAGCATTTT.

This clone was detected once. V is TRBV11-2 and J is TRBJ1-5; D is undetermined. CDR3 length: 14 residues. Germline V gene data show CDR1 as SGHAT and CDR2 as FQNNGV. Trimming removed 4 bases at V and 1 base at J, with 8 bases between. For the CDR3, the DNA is TGTGCCAGCAGCTATGGACTCAGCAATCAGCCCCAGCATTTT. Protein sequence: CASSYGLSNQPQHF.

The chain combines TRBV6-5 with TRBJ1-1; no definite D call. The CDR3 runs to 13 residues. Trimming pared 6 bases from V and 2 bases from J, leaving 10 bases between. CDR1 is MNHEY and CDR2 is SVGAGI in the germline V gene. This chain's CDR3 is CASRSTENTEAFF. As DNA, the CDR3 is TGTGCCAGCAGATCTACAGAAAACACTGAAGCTTTCTTT.

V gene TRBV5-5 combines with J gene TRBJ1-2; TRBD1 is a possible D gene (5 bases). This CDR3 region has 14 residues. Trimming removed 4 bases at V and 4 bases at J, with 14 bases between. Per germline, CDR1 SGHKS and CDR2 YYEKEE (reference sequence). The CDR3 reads CASSRRELVYGYTF. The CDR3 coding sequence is TGTGCCAGCAGCCGCAGGGAATTGGTCTATGGCTACACCTTC.

The CDR3 loop is CARPTKAGTGRNTEAFF. CDR3 sequence (DNA): TGCGCCAGACCGACAAAAGCCGGGACAGGGAGGAACACTGAAGCTTTCTTT. This sequence joins TRBV23-1 and TRBJ1-1; TRBD1 agrees at 9 bases. TRBV23-1 is designated an ORF whose function remains uncertain. The CDR3 length is 17 residues. V shed 9 bases, J shed 1 base, and the junction held 15 bases outside the gene matches.

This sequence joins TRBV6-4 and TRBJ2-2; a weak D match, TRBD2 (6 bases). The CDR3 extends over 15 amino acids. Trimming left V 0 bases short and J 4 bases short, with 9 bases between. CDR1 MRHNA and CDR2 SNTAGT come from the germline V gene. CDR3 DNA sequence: TGTGCCAGCAGTGACTCGGGGGGTTTCACCGGGGAGCTGTTTTTT. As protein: CASSDSGGFTGELFF.